This T cell receptor beta chain was profiled in a study of blood T cell repertoires in COVID-19. Across the whole study: The United States, Italy and Spain provided the acute and convalescent COVID-19 samples.

TCRdb's table, derived via immunoSEQ multiplex PCR, lists solely in-frame clones and lacks some. The repertoire holds roughly 280,000 clones, with roughly 87% as singletons. The receptor was derived from a woman between 45 and 65 years old who had recovered from COVID-19. Sequenced: peripheral blood.

DNA for the CDR3: TGTGCCAGCAGCTTAGGACAGCTAAATCAGCCCCAGCATTTT. This gives the protein CASSLGQLNQPQHF. The rearrangement uses TRBV7-2 and TRBJ1-5; D perhaps matches TRBD1 (5 bases). Per germline, CDR1 SGHTA and CDR2 FQGNSA. This CDR3 contains 14 residues. Trimming cost V 1 base and J 4 bases, with 8 bases left between them.